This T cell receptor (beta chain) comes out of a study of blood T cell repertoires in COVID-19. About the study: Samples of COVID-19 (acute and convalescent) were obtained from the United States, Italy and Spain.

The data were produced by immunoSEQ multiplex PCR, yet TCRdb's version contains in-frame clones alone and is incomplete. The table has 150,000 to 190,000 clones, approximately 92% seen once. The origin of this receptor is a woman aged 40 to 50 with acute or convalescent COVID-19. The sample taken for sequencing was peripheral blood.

DNA for the CDR3: TGTGCCAGTAGTATAGTGAAGGGGGCATCCTACGAGCAGTACTTC. It is translated as CASSIVKGASYEQYF. V is TRBV19 and J is TRBJ2-7, with TRBD1 matching over 7 bases. In germline, CDR1 is LNHDA, CDR2 SQIVND (reference sequence). CDR3 length: 15 amino acids. V dropped 1 base and J dropped 1; count of bases not matched to a gene: 4. Using reference TRBV19 and TRBJ2-7 for the parts outside the CDR3, the full variable domain is DGGITQSPKYLFRKEGQNVTLSCEQNLNHDAMYWYRQDPGQGLRLIYYSQIVNDFQKGDIAEGYSVSREKKESFPLTVTSAQKNPTAFYLCASSIVKGASYEQYFGPGTRLTVT.